The T cell receptor (beta chain) described here comes from a study of blood T cell repertoires in COVID-19. Looking at the study overall: The United States, Italy and Spain provided the acute and convalescent COVID-19 samples.

Sequencing used immunoSEQ multiplex PCR; TCRdb keeps in-frame clones, though not all of them. The sample yields more than 85,000 clones, 82% seen once. The sample consisted of peripheral blood. The sequence derives from a woman of 80 years or more with acute or convalescent COVID-19.

CDR3 in amino acids: CASSLGGGLSGNTIYF. The CDR3 DNA is TGTGCCAGCAGCTTGGGTGGCGGGCTCTCTGGAAACACCATATATTTT. The gene calls are TRBV5-4 and TRBJ1-3; no clear D. Per germline, CDR1 SGHNT and CDR2 YYREEE (reference sequence). The V end lost 0 bases, the J end lost 0 bases, and 10 bases lay between the germline ends. The CDR3 contains 16 residues.